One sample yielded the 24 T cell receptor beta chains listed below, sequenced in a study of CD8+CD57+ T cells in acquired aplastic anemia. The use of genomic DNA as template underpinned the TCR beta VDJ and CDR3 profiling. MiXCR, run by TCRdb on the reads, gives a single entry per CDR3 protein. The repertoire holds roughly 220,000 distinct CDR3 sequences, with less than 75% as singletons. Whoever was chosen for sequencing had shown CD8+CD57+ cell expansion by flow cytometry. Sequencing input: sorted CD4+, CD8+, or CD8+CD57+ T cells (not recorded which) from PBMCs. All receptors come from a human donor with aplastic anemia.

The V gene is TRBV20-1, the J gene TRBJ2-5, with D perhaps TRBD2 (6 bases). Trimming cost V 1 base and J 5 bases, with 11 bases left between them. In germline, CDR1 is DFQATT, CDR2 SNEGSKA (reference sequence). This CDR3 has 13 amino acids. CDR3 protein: CSARALGRETQYF. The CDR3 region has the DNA TGCAGTGCTAGAGCCTTGGGGAGGGAGACCCAGTACTTC.

As DNA, the CDR3 is TGTGCCAGTAGTATAGATCCCCGAATAGCTGGCTACACCTTC. Protein product: CASSIDPRIAGYTF. The rearrangement joins TRBV19 to TRBJ1-2; D gene unclear. V lost 0 bases and J 7 bases, leaving 12 bases between the germline ends. The CDR3 is 14 residues long. Germline CDR1 reads LNHDA; CDR2 reads SQIVND (reference sequence).

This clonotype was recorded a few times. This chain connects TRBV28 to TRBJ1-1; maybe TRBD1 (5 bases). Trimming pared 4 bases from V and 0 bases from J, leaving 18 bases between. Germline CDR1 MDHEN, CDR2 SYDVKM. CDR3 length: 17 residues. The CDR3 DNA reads TGTGCCAGCAGTTCCCTCACGGGCTGGGGGATGAACACTGAAGCTTTCTTT. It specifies CASSSLTGWGMNTEAFF.

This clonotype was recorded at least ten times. CDR3 amino acids: CATSRDRGGGEKLFF. As DNA, the CDR3 is TGTGCCACCAGCAGAGATCGGGGGGGGGGTGAAAAACTGTTTTTT. The chain is built from TRBV15 and TRBJ1-4; D perhaps matches TRBD1 (5 bases). The germline gives CDR1 LNHNV, CDR2 YYDKDF (reference sequence). This CDR3 contains 15 residues. Between the trimmed V and J ends, which lost 0 bases and 7 bases, there was a span of 12 bases.

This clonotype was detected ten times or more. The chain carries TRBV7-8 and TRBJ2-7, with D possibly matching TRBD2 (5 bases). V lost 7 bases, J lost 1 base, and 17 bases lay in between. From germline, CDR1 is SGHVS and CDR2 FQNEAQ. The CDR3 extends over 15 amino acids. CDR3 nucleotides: TGTGCCAGCACCCCGGGGTACCGGCTTTCCTACGAGCAGTACTTC. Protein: CASTPGYRLSYEQYF.

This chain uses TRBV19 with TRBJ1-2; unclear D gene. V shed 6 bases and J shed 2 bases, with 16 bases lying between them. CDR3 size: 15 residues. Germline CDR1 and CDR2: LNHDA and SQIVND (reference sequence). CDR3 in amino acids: CASSPLSGGNYGYTF. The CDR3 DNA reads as TGTGCCAGTAGCCCCCTCTCGGGAGGGAACTATGGCTACACCTTC.

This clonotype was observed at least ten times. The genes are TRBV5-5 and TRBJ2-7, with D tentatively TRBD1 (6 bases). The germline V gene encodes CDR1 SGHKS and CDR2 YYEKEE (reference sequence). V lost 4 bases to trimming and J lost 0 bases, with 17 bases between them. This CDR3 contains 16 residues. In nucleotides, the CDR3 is TGTGCCAGCAGCCTTACCGACAGGACGAGCTCCTACGAGCAGTACTTC. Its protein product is CASSLTDRTSSYEQYF.

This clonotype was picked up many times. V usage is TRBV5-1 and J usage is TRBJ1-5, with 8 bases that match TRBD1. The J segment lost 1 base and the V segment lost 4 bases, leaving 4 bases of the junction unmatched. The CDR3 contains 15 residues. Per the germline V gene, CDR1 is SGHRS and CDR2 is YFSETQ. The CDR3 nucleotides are TGCGCCAGCAGCCCGACAGGGGTGAGCAATCAGCCCCAGCATTTT. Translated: CASSPTGVSNQPQHF.

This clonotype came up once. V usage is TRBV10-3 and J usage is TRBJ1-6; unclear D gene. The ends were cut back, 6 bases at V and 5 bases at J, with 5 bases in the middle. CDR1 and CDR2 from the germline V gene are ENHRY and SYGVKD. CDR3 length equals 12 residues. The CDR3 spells CAIRSDNSPLHF. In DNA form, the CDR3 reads TGTGCCATCAGGTCCGATAATTCACCCCTCCACTTT.

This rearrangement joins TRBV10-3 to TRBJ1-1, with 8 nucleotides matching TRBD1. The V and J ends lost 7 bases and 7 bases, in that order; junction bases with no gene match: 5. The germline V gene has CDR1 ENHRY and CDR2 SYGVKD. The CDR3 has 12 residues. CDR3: CAINGQGDEAFF. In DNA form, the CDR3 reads TGTGCCATCAATGGACAGGGCGATGAAGCTTTCTTT.

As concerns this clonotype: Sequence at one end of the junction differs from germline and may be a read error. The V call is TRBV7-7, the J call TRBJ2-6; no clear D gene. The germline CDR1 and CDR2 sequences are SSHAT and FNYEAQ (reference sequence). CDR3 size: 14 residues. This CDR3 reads CASSLRPGANVLTF. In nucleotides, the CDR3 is TGTGCTAGCAGCTTAAGGCCTGGGGCCAACGTCCTGACTTTC.

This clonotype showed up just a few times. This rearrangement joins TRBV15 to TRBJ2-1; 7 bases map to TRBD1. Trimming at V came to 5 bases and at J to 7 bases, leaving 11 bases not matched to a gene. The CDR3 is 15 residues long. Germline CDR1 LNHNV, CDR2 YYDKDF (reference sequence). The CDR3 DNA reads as TGTGCCACCAGCCGGAGGCAGGGGGAACTGAATGAGCAGTTCTTC. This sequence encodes CATSRRQGELNEQFF. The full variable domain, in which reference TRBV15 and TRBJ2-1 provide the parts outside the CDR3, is DAMVIQNPRYQVTQFGKPVTLSCSQTLNHNVMYWYQQKSSQAPKLLFHYYDKDFNNEADTPDNFQSRRPNTSFCFLDIRSPGLGDTAMYLCATSRRQGELNEQFFGPGTRLTVL.

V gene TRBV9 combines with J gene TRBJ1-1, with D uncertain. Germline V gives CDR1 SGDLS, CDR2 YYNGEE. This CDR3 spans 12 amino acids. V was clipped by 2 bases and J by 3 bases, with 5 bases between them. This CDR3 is CASSVTDTEAFF. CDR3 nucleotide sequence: TGTGCCAGCAGCGTTACGGACACTGAAGCTTTCTTT.

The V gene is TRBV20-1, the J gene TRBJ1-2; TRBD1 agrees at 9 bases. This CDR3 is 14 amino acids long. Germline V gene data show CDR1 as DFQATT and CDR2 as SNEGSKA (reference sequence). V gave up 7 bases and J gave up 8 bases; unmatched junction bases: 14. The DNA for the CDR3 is TGCAGTGTCCCCCTCAACAGGGGGCGCGGGGGCTACACCTTC. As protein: CSVPLNRGRGGYTF.

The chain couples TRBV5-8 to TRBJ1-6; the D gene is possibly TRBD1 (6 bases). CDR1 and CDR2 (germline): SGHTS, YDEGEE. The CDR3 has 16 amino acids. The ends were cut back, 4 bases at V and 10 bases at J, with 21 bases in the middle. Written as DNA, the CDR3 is TGTGCCAGCAGCCCCTATCCTACAGGGAGGAAATCACCCCTCCACTTT. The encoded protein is CASSPYPTGRKSPLHF.

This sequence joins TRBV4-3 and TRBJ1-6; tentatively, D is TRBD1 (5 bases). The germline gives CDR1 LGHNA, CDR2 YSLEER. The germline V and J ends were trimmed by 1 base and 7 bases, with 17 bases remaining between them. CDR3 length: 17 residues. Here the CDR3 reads CASSQVVGGQGNSPLHF. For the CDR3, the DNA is TGCGCCAGCAGCCAAGTGGTGGGCGGTCAGGGCAATTCACCCCTCCACTTT.

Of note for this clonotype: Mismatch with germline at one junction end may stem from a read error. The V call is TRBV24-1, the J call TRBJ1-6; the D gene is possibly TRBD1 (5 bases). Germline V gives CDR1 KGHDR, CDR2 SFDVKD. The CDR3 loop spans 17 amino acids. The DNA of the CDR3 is TGTGCCAGCAGTGTAGACCCGACAGCCTATCCGGGTTCACCCCTCCACTTT. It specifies CASSVDPTAYPGSPLHF.

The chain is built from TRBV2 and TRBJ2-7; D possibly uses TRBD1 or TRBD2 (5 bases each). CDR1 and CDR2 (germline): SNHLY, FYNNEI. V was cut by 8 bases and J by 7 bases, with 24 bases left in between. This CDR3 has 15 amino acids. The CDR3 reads CASCNAGTNTGEQYF. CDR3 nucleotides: TGTGCCAGCTGTAACGCAGGGACGAACACCGGGGAGCAGTACTTC.

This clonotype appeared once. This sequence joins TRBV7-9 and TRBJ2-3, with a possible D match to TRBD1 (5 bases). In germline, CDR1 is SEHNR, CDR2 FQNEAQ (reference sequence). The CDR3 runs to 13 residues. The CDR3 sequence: CASGLPSTDTQYF. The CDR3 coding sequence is TGTGCGTCAGGGCTGCCAAGCACAGATACGCAGTATTTT.

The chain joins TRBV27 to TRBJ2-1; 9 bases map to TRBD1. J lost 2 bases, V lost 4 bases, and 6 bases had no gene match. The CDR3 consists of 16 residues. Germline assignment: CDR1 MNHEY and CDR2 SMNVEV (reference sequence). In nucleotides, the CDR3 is TGTGCCAGCAGTTCACCACAGGGGGCTGCCTACAATGAGCAGTTCTTC. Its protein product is CASSSPQGAAYNEQFF.

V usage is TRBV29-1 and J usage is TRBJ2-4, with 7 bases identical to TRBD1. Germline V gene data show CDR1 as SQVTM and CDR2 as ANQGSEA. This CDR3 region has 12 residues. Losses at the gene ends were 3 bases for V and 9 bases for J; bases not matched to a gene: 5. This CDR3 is CSVDTGAAIQYF. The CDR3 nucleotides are TGCAGCGTTGACACAGGGGCGGCCATTCAGTACTTC.

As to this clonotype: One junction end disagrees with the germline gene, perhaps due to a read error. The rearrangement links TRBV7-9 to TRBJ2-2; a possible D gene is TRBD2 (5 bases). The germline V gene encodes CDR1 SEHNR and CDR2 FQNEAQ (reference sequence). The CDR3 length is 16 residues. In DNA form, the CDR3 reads TGTGCCACCAGCAGTGGGGTTGGAGGTTGGCCCGGGGAGCTGTTTTTT. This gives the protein CATSSGVGGWPGELFF.

DNA of the CDR3: TGTGCCAGTAGTCAACTTTCTAGCACAGATACGCAGTATTTT. It translates to CASSQLSSTDTQYF. The V gene is TRBV19, the J gene TRBJ2-3; D uncertain. The V gene lost 5 bases and the J gene lost 0 bases, with 9 bases spanning the gap. This CDR3 spans 14 amino acids. Germline V gene lookup returns CDR1 LNHDA and CDR2 SQIVND (reference sequence).

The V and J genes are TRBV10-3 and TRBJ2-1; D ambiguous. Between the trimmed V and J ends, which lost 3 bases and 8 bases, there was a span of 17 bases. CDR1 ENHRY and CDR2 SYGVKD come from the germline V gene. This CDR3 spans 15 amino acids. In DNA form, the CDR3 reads TGTGCCATCAGTGATGCCCGGGTCACGGGCGATGAGCAGTTCTTC. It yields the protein CAISDARVTGDEQFF.